These 3 T cell receptor beta chains were sequenced from one sample in a study of T cell responses to AZD1222 COVID-19 vaccine. The data were produced by immunoSEQ multiplex PCR, yet TCRdb's version contains in-frame clones alone and is incomplete. The repertoire holds 140,000 to 150,000 clones, with 80% to 95% as singletons. The sequences come from peripheral blood, collected on day 0 of AZD1222 vaccination. These receptors were taken from an adult in good health.

The chain carries TRBV5-3 and TRBJ1-5; D is undetermined. TRBV5-3 is marked as an open reading frame, function uncertain. The CDR3 covers 15 residues. V gave up 4 bases and J gave up 1 base, with 12 bases separating them. The CDR3 protein is CARSPQEQSNQPQHF. The CDR3, as DNA: TGTGCCAGAAGCCCCCAGGAACAAAGCAATCAGCCCCAGCATTTT.

The rearrangement links TRBV13 to TRBJ2-1; 8 bases map to TRBD1. The CDR3 is made up of 13 amino acids. Germline V gene sequence: CDR1 PRHDT, CDR2 FYEKMQ (reference sequence). The ends lost 4 bases at V and 7 bases at J; junction bases unmatched: 3. CDR3 bases: TGTGCCAGCAGCTCGGACAGGGCAAATGAGCAGTTCTTC. Translated, it gives CASSSDRANEQFF.

This clone has just a few counts. V usage is TRBV6-1 and J usage is TRBJ1-5; TRBD1 agrees at 8 bases. Germline V gene sequence: CDR1 MNHNS, CDR2 SASEGT. CDR3 size: 19 residues. The ends lost 2 bases at V and 0 bases at J; junction bases unmatched: 12. This CDR3 reads CASSERTGRGYHSNQPQHF. The DNA of the CDR3 is TGTGCCAGCAGTGAAAGGACAGGGAGAGGTTATCATAGCAATCAGCCCCAGCATTTT.